This record covers a single T cell receptor (beta chain). The target antigen is unknown. PCR employed 60 Vbeta and 13 Jbeta primers. Data came from immunoSEQ multiplex PCR; TCRdb stores just in-frame clones and leaves some out. This sample has a few hundred thousand clones, with approximately 90% found just once. The sample originates from a study of cytomegalovirus exposure and HLA in healthy donors. The study, taken as a whole, reports: Sequencing had likely introduced a cluster of highly shared sequence variants as an artifact.

Germline values: CDR1 LNHDA, CDR2 SQIVND (reference sequence). This CDR3 spans 13 amino acids. V shed 8 bases and J 6 bases; nucleotides not matched to a gene: 7. The chain joins TRBV19 to TRBJ2-7, with 10 positions matching TRBD1. Sequencing was carried out using PBMCs. The receptor comes from a young woman in good health and CMV-seronegative. This CDR3 is CASSPGQGSEQYF. CDR3 coding DNA: TGTGCCAGTTCCCCGGGACAGGGGAGCGAGCAGTACTTC. The variable domain in full, with the rest retrieved from reference TRBV19 and TRBJ2-7, is DGGITQSPKYLFRKEGQNVTLSCEQNLNHDAMYWYRQDPGQGLRLIYYSQIVNDFQKGDIAEGYSVSREKKESFPLTVTSAQKNPTAFYLCASSPGQGSEQYFGPGTRLTVT.